The subject of this entry is one T cell receptor beta chain. This sample stems from a study of blood T cell repertoires in COVID-19. Across the study: COVID-19 samples, acute and convalescent, were from the United States, Italy and Spain. The cDNA or gDNA used as material had been derived from T cells, B-cell-depleted T cells, or PBMCs.

In the original workflow: Amplified reference gene primers provided the basis for estimating nucleated cell counts. Only in-frame clones appear in the TCRdb table, and some are missing; sequencing was by immunoSEQ multiplex PCR. V, J and clone size derive from that table, while D and trimming were established from the DNA sequence. This sample has about 240,000 clones; about 90% occur once, and the top ten carry roughly 3.5%. CDR1 is SGHKS and CDR2 is YYEKEE in the germline V gene (reference sequence). V was pared by 4 bases and J by 6 bases, with 17 bases between. The CDR3 is made up of 15 amino acids.

The clonotype comes from a woman in her forties with acute COVID-19. The chain carries TRBV5-5 and TRBJ1-5; a weak D match, TRBD1 (6 bases). Sequenced input: PBMCs or T cells enriched from blood (not recorded which). For the CDR3, the DNA is TGTGCCAGCAGCCCGGTGGCGGGGGGGCGTCAGCCCCAGCATTTT. It yields the protein CASSPVAGGRQPQHF.